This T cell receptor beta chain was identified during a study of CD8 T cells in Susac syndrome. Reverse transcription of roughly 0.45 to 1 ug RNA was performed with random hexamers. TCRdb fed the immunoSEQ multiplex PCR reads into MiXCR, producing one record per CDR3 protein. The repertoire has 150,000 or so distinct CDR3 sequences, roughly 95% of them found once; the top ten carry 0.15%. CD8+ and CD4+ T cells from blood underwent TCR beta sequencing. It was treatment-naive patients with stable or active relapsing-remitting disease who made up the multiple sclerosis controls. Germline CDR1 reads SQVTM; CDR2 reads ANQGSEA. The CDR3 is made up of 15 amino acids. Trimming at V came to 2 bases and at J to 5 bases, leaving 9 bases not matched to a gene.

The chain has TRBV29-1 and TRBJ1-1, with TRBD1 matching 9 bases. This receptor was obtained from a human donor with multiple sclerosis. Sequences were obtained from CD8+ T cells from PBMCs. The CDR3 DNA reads TGCAGCGTTGAAAGGACGGGACAGGGATATACTGAAGCTTTCTTT. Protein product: CSVERTGQGYTEAFF.